The T cell receptor (beta chain) described here comes from a study of blood T cell repertoires in COVID-19. The data were produced by immunoSEQ multiplex PCR, yet TCRdb's version contains in-frame clones alone and is incomplete. The repertoire includes approximately 260,000 clones, about 80% of them detected once, and about 9.1% sits in the top ten. Germline V CDR1 and CDR2: MNHEY, SVGAGI. Between the trimmed V and J ends, which lost 5 bases and 5 bases, there was a span of 16 bases. The CDR3 totals 14 residues. The chain employs TRBV6-5 and TRBJ2-7; perhaps TRBD2 as D (6 bases). The clonotype was recovered from a human donor in a cohort sampled during active COVID-19. The sequencing sample was made of peripheral blood. CDR3 sequence reads: CASSRLVGPHEQYF. CDR3 sequence (DNA): TGTGCCAGCAGTCGACTAGTGGGCCCCCACGAGCAGTACTTC.